The 26 T cell receptor beta chains presented below share a single source sample, sequenced in a study of T cells in Graves' hyperthyroidism and ophthalmopathy. The investigators amplified TCR beta CDR3 regions from RNA transcripts. With the HTBI primer set, the TCR CDR3 went through a first round of RT-PCR. TCRdb reprocessed the multiplex PCR reads via MiXCR and lists one record per CDR3 protein. The data hold hundreds of thousands of distinct CDR3 sequences, with roughly 18% observed a single time. Sequenced input: blood. All receptors come from a man in his forties or fifties with Graves' hyperthyroidism.

This rearrangement joins TRBV19 to TRBJ2-7; D is possibly TRBD1 (5 bases). V lost 5 bases and J lost 3, with 14 bases in between. The CDR3 has 14 residues. Germline CDR1 LNHDA, CDR2 SQIVND (reference sequence). CDR3 in amino acids: CASSPTDISYEQYF. CDR3 nucleotides: TGTGCCAGTAGTCCTACGGACATCAGCTACGAGCAGTACTTC.

This clonotype has only a few counts. The chain has TRBV29-1 and TRBJ2-3; D unclear. Between the trimmed V and J ends, which lost 6 bases and 0 bases, there was a span of 13 bases. Germline V lookup: CDR1 SQVTM, CDR2 ANQGSEA. This CDR3 is 14 amino acids long. DNA of the CDR3: TGCAGCGTAAAGACTCCGAGGAGCACAGATACGCAGTATTTT. It codes for CSVKTPRSTDTQYF.

This clonotype was seen a handful of times. The J gene is TRBJ1-5, the V gene TRBV30, with D possibly matching TRBD1 (5 bases). The length of the CDR3 is 16 residues. The germline V gene has CDR1 GTSNPN and CDR2 SVGIG (reference sequence). The V and J ends lost 1 base and 6 bases respectively, with 19 bases between them. The CDR3 coding sequence is TGTGCCTGGAGTGGGGTTGGGGGGATAGCAGTTCAGCCCCAGCATTTT. It specifies CAWSGVGGIAVQPQHF. Full variable domain (rest looked up from reference TRBV30 and TRBJ1-5): SQTIHQWPATLVQPVGSPLSLECTVEGTSNPNLYWYRQAAGRGLQLLFYSVGIGQISSEVPQNLSASRPQDRQFILSSKKLLLSDSGFYLCAWSGVGGIAVQPQHFGDGTRLSIL.

This clonotype was seen only a few times. J is TRBJ2-7 and V is TRBV20-1; 11 bases map to TRBD1. Losses at the gene ends were 5 bases for V and 1 base for J; bases not matched to a gene: 10. The CDR3 extends over 16 amino acids. Germline CDR1 DFQATT, CDR2 SNEGSKA (reference sequence). The CDR3 reads CSAPRSGTGGSYEQYF. CDR3 DNA sequence: TGCAGTGCTCCAAGATCGGGGACAGGGGGTTCCTACGAGCAGTACTTC.

Note on this clonotype: With a much larger clone just one base away, this may be a read error. The gene calls are TRBV7-2 and TRBJ2-1, with D unresolved. The CDR3 is made up of 16 amino acids. The germline gives CDR1 SGHTA, CDR2 FQGNSA. V lost 0 bases and J lost 1, with 10 bases in between. Written as DNA, the CDR3 is TGTGCCAGCAGCTTAGCTAGGGCTGCTTCCTACAATGAGCAGTTCTTC. Encoded protein: CASSLARAASYNEQFF.

This clonotype was recorded at least ten times. The V and J genes are TRBV6-1 and TRBJ2-7; D gene uncertain. CDR1 and CDR2 (germline): MNHNS, SASEGT. The length of the CDR3 is 14 residues. V dropped 5 bases and J dropped 6 bases, with 17 bases sitting between them. CDR3 bases: TGTGCCAGCAGTTCTAGGGCCAGCATCGTCGAGCAGTACTTC. This gives the protein CASSSRASIVEQYF.

Many counts were recorded for this clonotype. The rearrangement links TRBV30 to TRBJ1-2, with a weak D call TRBD1 (5 bases). Trimming left V 0 bases short and J 4 bases short, with 12 bases between. The CDR3 spans 14 residues. The germline gives CDR1 GTSNPN, CDR2 SVGIG (reference sequence). Here the CDR3 DNA reads TGTGCCTGGAGTGTACGGGGGTTGATCTATGGCTACACCTTC. As protein: CAWSVRGLIYGYTF.

This clonotype was seen at least ten times. The chain recombines TRBV9 with TRBJ2-5; 8 bases align to TRBD2. V lost 0 bases, J lost 0 bases, and 4 bases stayed unmatched. Per the germline V gene, CDR1 is SGDLS and CDR2 is YYNGEE. CDR3 length equals 16 residues. CDR3 protein: CASSVDIGGDQETQYF. The CDR3 DNA reads as TGTGCCAGCAGCGTAGATATCGGGGGGGACCAAGAGACCCAGTACTTC.

Ten or more counts support this clonotype. The chain combines TRBV6-2 or TRBV6-3 with TRBJ1-5; perhaps TRBD1 as D (6 bases). Trimming pared 2 bases from V and 11 bases from J, leaving 13 bases between. Germline V CDR1 and CDR2: MNHEY, SVGEGT. The CDR3 consists of 13 residues. CDR3 sequence (DNA): TGTGCCAGCAGTTACGCCGGGACAATAGCCCAGCATTTT. Protein sequence: CASSYAGTIAQHF.

This clonotype showed up just a few times. The chain is built from TRBV19 and TRBJ1-1, with 8 bases aligning to TRBD1. CDR1 LNHDA and CDR2 SQIVND come from the germline V gene (reference sequence). The CDR3 has 13 amino acids. V trimming: 0 bases; J trimming: 11 bases; junction bases outside the gene matches: 5. CDR3 region: CASSIEDRDLAFF. CDR3 DNA: TGTGCCAGTAGTATAGAGGACAGGGACTTGGCTTTCTTT.

This clonotype has a count of ten or more. This chain links TRBV28 with TRBJ1-6, with D uncertain. CDR3 length: 14 residues. CDR1 and CDR2 from the germline V gene are MDHEN and SYDVKM. Trimming cost V 5 bases and J 8 bases, with 13 bases left between them. The CDR3: CASSPGVGDSPLHF. The CDR3 bases are TGTGCCAGCAGTCCCGGCGTCGGGGATTCACCCCTCCACTTT.

This clonotype was seen only a few times. The gene calls are TRBV7-9 and TRBJ1-2; D uncertain. This CDR3 is 14 amino acids long. V lost 5 bases to trimming and J lost 0 bases, with 10 bases between them. In germline, CDR1 is SEHNR, CDR2 FQNEAQ (reference sequence). CDR3 nucleotides: TGTGCCAGCAGCGCTACTGAGTCTAACTATGGCTACACCTTC. Encoded protein: CASSATESNYGYTF.

Concerning this clonotype: This sequence may be a read error, since a much larger clone differs from it by one base. The chain has TRBV19 and TRBJ2-3, with D tentatively TRBD1 (6 bases). This CDR3 is built from 16 residues. Germline CDR1 is LNHDA and CDR2 is SQIVND (reference sequence). The CDR3 loop is CAGSGTGHPSTDTQYF. In DNA, the CDR3 is TGTGCCGGTAGTGGTACGGGACACCCGAGCACAGATACGCAGTATTTT.

The chain is built from TRBV6-5 and TRBJ1-6; D unclear. The CDR3 runs 15 residues. Looked up from germline, CDR1 is MNHEY and CDR2 is SVGAGI. V lost 2 bases and J 6 bases, leaving 11 bases between the germline ends. CDR3 loop: CASSYVPEGNSPLHF. In DNA, the CDR3 is TGTGCCAGCAGTTACGTTCCGGAGGGTAATTCACCCCTCCACTTT.

This clonotype was picked up many times. The chain is built from TRBV11-2 and TRBJ2-1, with 9 bases matching TRBD1. The CDR3 is 15 amino acids. Trimming removed 5 bases from V and 4 bases from J; junction bases left unmatched: 6. Per the germline V gene, CDR1 is SGHAT and CDR2 is FQNNGV. CDR3 DNA sequence: TGTGCCAGCAGCCAGGACAGGGGCGATTACAATGAGCAGTTCTTC. The encoded protein is CASSQDRGDYNEQFF.

This clonotype showed up many times. V usage is TRBV28 and J usage is TRBJ2-1, with 11 nucleotides matching TRBD2. This CDR3 is built from 14 residues. After removal of 5 bases from V and 6 bases from J, the junction contained 3 bases not matched to a gene. Germline values: CDR1 MDHEN, CDR2 SYDVKM. The CDR3 coding sequence is TGTGCCAGCAGTACTAGCGGGGGTTTCAATGAGCAGTTCTTC. It is translated as CASSTSGGFNEQFF.

In this sample, this clonotype turned up many times. The chain is built from TRBV6-2 or TRBV6-3 and TRBJ2-1; 8 bases match TRBD2. The germline CDR1 and CDR2 sequences are MNHEY and SVGEGT. Trimming removed 6 bases from V and 10 bases from J; junction bases left unmatched: 11. CDR3 length equals 14 residues. CDR3 nucleotide sequence: TGTGCCAGCAGACGCTCGGGGGGGCTGCGCGAGCAGTTCTTC. This encodes CASRRSGGLREQFF.

V is TRBV10-2 and J is TRBJ1-1, with D uncertain. In germline, CDR1 is WSHSY, CDR2 SAAADI. The CDR3 is 14 amino acids. V lost 2 bases, J lost 8 bases, and 15 bases lay in between. DNA of the CDR3: TGCGCCAGCAGTGAGACAAGCGGAGAAACCGAAGCTTTCTTT. Its protein is CASSETSGETEAFF.

In this sample, this clonotype turned up many times. The V gene is TRBV29-1, the J gene TRBJ2-7; weak D call: TRBD2 (6 bases). With 7 bases removed from V and 3 bases from J, the gap between germline ends came to 10 bases. This CDR3 is built from 11 residues. The germline gives CDR1 SQVTM, CDR2 ANQGSEA. The CDR3 is CSAGVNYEQYF. The CDR3, as DNA: TGCAGCGCGGGGGTAAACTACGAGCAGTACTTC.

This clonotype has just a few counts. This rearrangement joins TRBV4-3 to TRBJ1-4; D gene unclear. The CDR3 is made up of 14 amino acids. CDR1 LGHNA and CDR2 YSLEER come from the germline V gene. V lost 0 bases and J lost 5, with 7 bases in between. The CDR3 loop reads CASSQDGGNEKLFF. CDR3 bases: TGCGCCAGCAGCCAAGATGGAGGGAATGAAAAACTGTTTTTT.

The chain links TRBV28 to TRBJ2-5; 10 bases are shared with TRBD1. The ends lost 7 bases at V and 5 bases at J; junction bases unmatched: 7. This CDR3 comprises 14 residues. CDR1 is MDHEN, CDR2 SYDVKM, per germline. The CDR3 nucleotides are TGTGCCAGCAAGCCGACAGGGGGCGACGAGACCCAGTACTTC. This sequence encodes CASKPTGGDETQYF.

This clonotype was detected many times. The chain carries TRBV20-1 and TRBJ2-3; D is unresolved. The CDR3 runs to 16 residues. Trimming shortened V by 1 base and J by 3 bases, and 17 bases separated the two germline ends. The germline V gene encodes CDR1 DFQATT and CDR2 SNEGSKA (reference sequence). CDR3 protein: CSARGNTFGGTDTQYF. CDR3 coding DNA: TGCAGTGCTAGAGGTAACACATTCGGTGGGACAGATACGCAGTATTTT.

This clonotype was counted at least ten times. The V and J genes are TRBV2 and TRBJ2-3, with TRBD2 matching over 8 bases. The germline gives CDR1 SNHLY, CDR2 FYNNEI. The length of the CDR3 is 15 residues. V was clipped by 5 bases and J by 1 base; unmatched bases: 5. CDR3 bases: TGTGCCAGCAGTAGCGGGGGCATTCGCACAGATACGCAGTATTTT. Encoded protein: CASSSGGIRTDTQYF.

This clonotype was observed many times. The chain links TRBV28 to TRBJ1-5; TRBD1 agrees at 7 bases. Per germline, CDR1 MDHEN and CDR2 SYDVKM. V lost 2 bases, J lost 2 bases, and 6 bases stayed unmatched. There are 16 residues in the CDR3. CDR3 loop: CASSLIRTGRNQPQHF. For the CDR3, the DNA is TGTGCCAGCAGTTTAATAAGGACAGGACGCAATCAGCCCCAGCATTTT. The variable domain in full, with the rest retrieved from reference TRBV28 and TRBJ1-5, is DVKVTQSSRYLVKRTGEKVFLECVQDMDHENMFWYRQDPGLGLRLIYFSYDVKMKEKGDIPEGYSVSREKKERFSLILESASTNQTSMYLCASSLIRTGRNQPQHFGDGTRLSIL.

The rearrangement uses TRBV30 and TRBJ2-4; D unresolved. The V end was cut by 2 bases, the J end by 3 bases, with 14 bases between. Germline CDR1 reads GTSNPN; CDR2 reads SVGIG (reference sequence). The CDR3 consists of 15 residues. The CDR3 spells CAWSLRLYGKNIQYF. CDR3 DNA sequence: TGTGCCTGGAGTCTCCGCCTATATGGCAAAAACATTCAGTACTTC.

This clonotype was found many times. This chain links TRBV15 with TRBJ2-1; TRBD2 agrees at 10 bases. CDR3 size: 16 residues. CDR1 is LNHNV and CDR2 is YYDKDF in the germline V gene (reference sequence). V shed 7 bases, J shed 6 bases, and the junction held 12 bases outside the gene matches. The CDR3 spells CATTAGGPVIVNEQFF. The CDR3 DNA reads TGTGCCACCACAGCGGGGGGGCCGGTCATTGTCAATGAGCAGTTCTTC.